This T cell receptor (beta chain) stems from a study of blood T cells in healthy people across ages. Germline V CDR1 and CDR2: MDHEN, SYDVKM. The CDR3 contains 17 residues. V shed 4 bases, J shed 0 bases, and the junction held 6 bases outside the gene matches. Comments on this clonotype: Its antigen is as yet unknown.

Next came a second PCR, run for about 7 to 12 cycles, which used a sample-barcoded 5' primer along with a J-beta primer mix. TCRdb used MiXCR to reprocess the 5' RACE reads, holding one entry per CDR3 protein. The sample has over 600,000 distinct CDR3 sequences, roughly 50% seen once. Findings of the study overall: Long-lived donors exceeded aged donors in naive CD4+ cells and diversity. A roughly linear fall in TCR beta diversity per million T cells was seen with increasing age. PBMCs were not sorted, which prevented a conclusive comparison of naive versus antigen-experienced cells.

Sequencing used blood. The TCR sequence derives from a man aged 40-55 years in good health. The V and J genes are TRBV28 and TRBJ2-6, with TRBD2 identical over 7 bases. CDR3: CASSSAGEASGANVLTF. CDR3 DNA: TGTGCCAGCAGTTCCGCGGGGGAGGCCTCTGGGGCCAACGTCCTGACTTTC. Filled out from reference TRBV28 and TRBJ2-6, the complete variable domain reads DVKVTQSSRYLVKRTGEKVFLECVQDMDHENMFWYRQDPGLGLRLIYFSYDVKMKEKGDIPEGYSVSREKKERFSLILESASTNQTSMYLCASSSAGEASGANVLTFGAGSRLTVL.